Listed below are T cell receptor beta chains from one sample, sequenced in a study of CD8+ T cells in alopecia areata. Libraries were prepared by immunoSEQ multiplex PCR; TCRdb keeps only in-frame clonotypes and omits some of them. This table has over 150,000 clones, approximately 62% appearing once. The material sequenced was CD4+ T cells sorted from blood, taken at week 0. The receptors stem from a human donor with alopecia areata. CDR3s include the opening cysteine and the closing phenylalanine or tryptophan. The order of the fields is CDR3 length, V gene, D gene, J gene, clone size, CDR3 DNA, CDR3 protein. A D gene is named only where the DNA matches it firmly. The size field is filled for only some rows; it gives once, few, many or a size class.

len: 14
v_gene: TRBV6-6
d_gene: NA
j_gene: TRBJ2-5
abundance: NA
CDR3nt: TGTGCCAGCAGACCTGGACAGTACCAAGAGACCCAGTACTTC
CDR3aa: CASRPGQYQETQYF

len: 12
v_gene: TRBV29-1
d_gene: NA
j_gene: TRBJ1-1
abundance: NA
CDR3nt: TGCAGCGTTGAAGATGCGGGGATTGAAGCTTTCTTT
CDR3aa: CSVEDAGIEAFF

len: 12
v_gene: TRBV29-1
d_gene: NA
j_gene: TRBJ1-3
abundance: NA
CDR3nt: TGCAGCGTTGAAACGGATACAAACACCATATATTTT
CDR3aa: CSVETDTNTIYF

len: 14
v_gene: TRBV7-9
d_gene: TRBD1
j_gene: TRBJ2-5
abundance: NA
CDR3nt: TGTGCCAGCACCCGGACAGGGGATCAAGAGACCCAGTACTTC
CDR3aa: CASTRTGDQETQYF

len: 13
v_gene: TRBV6-5
d_gene: TRBD1
j_gene: TRBJ2-2
abundance: once
CDR3nt: TGTGCCAGCAAGGGGGCCAACACCGGGGAGCTGTTTTTT
CDR3aa: CASKGANTGELFF

len: 13
v_gene: TRBV30
d_gene: TRBD1
j_gene: TRBJ1-1
abundance: NA
CDR3nt: TGTGCCTCCATAGGACAGGGAAGGATTGAAGCTTTCTTT
CDR3aa: CASIGQGRIEAFF

len: 13
v_gene: TRBV11-2
d_gene: TRBD2
j_gene: TRBJ2-1
abundance: NA
CDR3nt: TGTGCCAGCAGCTTCGGGGGGAACAATGAGCAGTTCTTC
CDR3aa: CASSFGGNNEQFF

len: 12
v_gene: TRBV25-1
d_gene: NA
j_gene: TRBJ2-3
abundance: NA
CDR3nt: TGTGCCAGCAGTGAATTGGCATCTGGGCAGTATTTT
CDR3aa: CASSELASGQYF

len: 13
v_gene: TRBV19
d_gene: NA
j_gene: TRBJ1-2
abundance: NA
CDR3nt: TGTGCCAGTAGTATTGGGGGACACTATGGCTACACCTTC
CDR3aa: CASSIGGHYGYTF

len: 14
v_gene: TRBV27
d_gene: NA
j_gene: TRBJ1-5
abundance: NA
CDR3nt: TGTGCCAGCAGTTACTCAGGGAACAATCAGCCCCAGCATTTT
CDR3aa: CASSYSGNNQPQHF

len: 14
v_gene: TRBV18
d_gene: NA
j_gene: TRBJ2-5
abundance: once
CDR3nt: TGTGCCAGCTCACCACCTCGGGCGCCCGCGACCCAGTACTTC
CDR3aa: CASSPPRAPATQYF

len: 14
v_gene: TRBV29-1
d_gene: TRBD2
j_gene: TRBJ2-7
abundance: NA
CDR3nt: TGCAGCGCACGTCCAGCGGGAGGTTCCTACGAGCAGTACTTC
CDR3aa: CSARPAGGSYEQYF

len: 13
v_gene: TRBV30
d_gene: NA
j_gene: TRBJ1-4
abundance: NA
CDR3nt: TGTGCCTGGAGCCCGCGGAGGGGGGAAAAACTGTTTTTT
CDR3aa: CAWSPRRGEKLFF

len: 17
v_gene: TRBV29-1
d_gene: TRBD1
j_gene: TRBJ2-3
abundance: NA
CDR3nt: TGCAGCGTTGGGAGTTTCGCAGGGGGCATGGGCACAGATACGCAGTATTTT
CDR3aa: CSVGSFAGGMGTDTQYF

len: 14
v_gene: TRBV29-1
d_gene: NA
j_gene: TRBJ1-2
abundance: NA
CDR3nt: TGCAGCGTTGAAATGGGTTTCCCCCGCTATGGCTACACCTTC
CDR3aa: CSVEMGFPRYGYTF

len: 11
v_gene: TRBV7-9
d_gene: NA
j_gene: TRBJ2-2
abundance: few
CDR3nt: TGTGCCAGCGACGCTACCGGGGAGCTGTTTTTT
CDR3aa: CASDATGELFF

len: 13
v_gene: TRBV29-1
d_gene: NA
j_gene: TRBJ2-7
abundance: NA
CDR3nt: TGCAGCGACACCCCAGGGGCCAACTACGAGCAGTACTTC
CDR3aa: CSDTPGANYEQYF

len: 17
v_gene: TRBV4-1
d_gene: NA
j_gene: TRBJ1-1
abundance: few
CDR3nt: TGCGCCAGCAGCCAAGACGGAGGGGCGGGGCGGAACACTGAAGCTTTCTTT
CDR3aa: CASSQDGGAGRNTEAFF

len: 15
v_gene: TRBV5-1
d_gene: NA
j_gene: TRBJ2-2
abundance: few
CDR3nt: TGCGCCAGCAGCCCCGGGGTGAGCGGTACCGGGGAGCTGTTTTTT
CDR3aa: CASSPGVSGTGELFF

len: 14
v_gene: TRBV30
d_gene: TRBD1
j_gene: TRBJ1-5
abundance: NA
CDR3nt: TGTGCCTGGAGTCCTGGACAGGGAGATCAGCCCCAGCATTTT
CDR3aa: CAWSPGQGDQPQHF

len: 13
v_gene: TRBV29-1
d_gene: NA
j_gene: TRBJ1-1
abundance: few
CDR3nt: TGCAGCGTTGACCGGGGGGCTAACTCTGAAGCTTTCTTT
CDR3aa: CSVDRGANSEAFF

len: 13
v_gene: TRBV27
d_gene: NA
j_gene: TRBJ1-1
abundance: NA
CDR3nt: TGTGCCAGCAGTCGTATAGTAAACACTGAAGCTTTCTTT
CDR3aa: CASSRIVNTEAFF

len: 17
v_gene: TRBV5-6
d_gene: NA
j_gene: TRBJ2-4
abundance: NA
CDR3nt: TGTGCCAGCAGCCCGGGCTGGGGGCGGGAGACCAAAAACATTCAGTACTTC
CDR3aa: CASSPGWGRETKNIQYF

len: 10
v_gene: TRBV20-1
d_gene: NA
j_gene: TRBJ2-5
abundance: NA
CDR3nt: TGCAGTGCTAGACCAGAGACCCAGTACTTC
CDR3aa: CSARPETQYF

len: 13
v_gene: TRBV29-1
d_gene: NA
j_gene: TRBJ2-5
abundance: few
CDR3nt: TGCAGCGTTGTTAGGAGTCCTCAAGAGACCCAGTACTTC
CDR3aa: CSVVRSPQETQYF

len: 14
v_gene: TRBV30
d_gene: NA
j_gene: TRBJ1-1
abundance: NA
CDR3nt: TGTGCCTGGAGCCTGGGACATGTGAACACTGAAGCTTTCTTT
CDR3aa: CAWSLGHVNTEAFF

len: 12
v_gene: TRBV7-9
d_gene: NA
j_gene: TRBJ1-1
abundance: NA
CDR3nt: TGTGCCAGTACCGGGACACACACTGAAGCTTTCTTT
CDR3aa: CASTGTHTEAFF

len: 14
v_gene: TRBV19
d_gene: TRBD2
j_gene: TRBJ2-3
abundance: NA
CDR3nt: TGTGCCAGTAGTATCGGGGGGGCCACAGATACGCAGTATTTT
CDR3aa: CASSIGGATDTQYF

len: 13
v_gene: TRBV18
d_gene: NA
j_gene: TRBJ2-7
abundance: few
CDR3nt: TGTGCCAGCTCACCCCCCTCCTTCTACGAGCAGTACTTC
CDR3aa: CASSPPSFYEQYF

len: 14
v_gene: TRBV29-1
d_gene: NA
j_gene: TRBJ2-7
abundance: NA
CDR3nt: TGCAGCGTGGCGGGACAAATGAGCTCCTACGAGCAGTACTTC
CDR3aa: CSVAGQMSSYEQYF

len: 14
v_gene: TRBV5-1
d_gene: NA
j_gene: TRBJ1-1
abundance: NA
CDR3nt: TGCGCCAGCAGCTTGACGGTTGGTGGAACTGAAGCTTTCTTT
CDR3aa: CASSLTVGGTEAFF

len: 14
v_gene: TRBV5-1
d_gene: NA
j_gene: TRBJ2-7
abundance: NA
CDR3nt: TGCGCCAGCAGCTTATCAGGTACGGACTACGAGCAGTACTTC
CDR3aa: CASSLSGTDYEQYF

len: 14
v_gene: TRBV29-1
d_gene: TRBD2
j_gene: TRBJ2-2
abundance: NA
CDR3nt: TGCAGCGTTTTAGCGGGGGAGCCCGGCGGGGAGCTGTTTTTT
CDR3aa: CSVLAGEPGGELFF

len: 15
v_gene: TRBV4-3
d_gene: NA
j_gene: TRBJ1-6
abundance: NA
CDR3nt: TGCGCCAGCAGCCAAGATCTACTTGTCAATTCACCCCTCCACTTT
CDR3aa: CASSQDLLVNSPLHF

len: 16
v_gene: TRBV29-1
d_gene: TRBD1
j_gene: TRBJ2-1
abundance: NA
CDR3nt: TGCAGCGTTGTTTTGTCGGGACAGGGCTCCTACAATGAGCAGTTCTTC
CDR3aa: CSVVLSGQGSYNEQFF

len: 15
v_gene: TRBV7-2
d_gene: TRBD1
j_gene: TRBJ1-2
abundance: NA
CDR3nt: TGTGCCAGCAGCCCTTGGGACAGCCCTAACTATGGCTACACCTTC
CDR3aa: CASSPWDSPNYGYTF

len: 14
v_gene: TRBV4-3
d_gene: TRBD1
j_gene: TRBJ1-2
abundance: NA
CDR3nt: TGCGCCAGCAGCCAACAACAGGGGGGATATGGCTACACCTTC
CDR3aa: CASSQQQGGYGYTF

len: 14
v_gene: TRBV6-6
d_gene: TRBD1
j_gene: TRBJ1-6
abundance: NA
CDR3nt: TGTGCCACCACGACGGGACAGAGGAATTCACCCCTCCACTTT
CDR3aa: CATTTGQRNSPLHF

len: 15
v_gene: TRBV25-1
d_gene: NA
j_gene: TRBJ1-2
abundance: NA
CDR3nt: TGTGCCAGCAGTGAAAGGGGGGGATCCCACTATGGCTACACCTTC
CDR3aa: CASSERGGSHYGYTF

len: 14
v_gene: TRBV30
d_gene: NA
j_gene: TRBJ2-3
abundance: few
CDR3nt: TGTGCCTGGAGTGTGGGGTCCCGGACAGATACGCAGTATTTT
CDR3aa: CAWSVGSRTDTQYF

len: 13
v_gene: TRBV19
d_gene: NA
j_gene: TRBJ2-1
abundance: NA
CDR3nt: TGTGCCAGTAGTGATGTGGGGGGCAATGAGCAGTTCTTC
CDR3aa: CASSDVGGNEQFF

len: 13
v_gene: TRBV30
d_gene: NA
j_gene: TRBJ2-2
abundance: NA
CDR3nt: TGTGCCTGGAAATTCACAGTCACCGGGGAGCTGTTTTTT
CDR3aa: CAWKFTVTGELFF

len: 13
v_gene: TRBV29-1
d_gene: NA
j_gene: TRBJ1-6
abundance: few
CDR3nt: TGCAGCGTTGCGGAGTTCAGTAATTCACCCCTCCACTTT
CDR3aa: CSVAEFSNSPLHF

len: 14
v_gene: TRBV10-3
d_gene: TRBD2
j_gene: TRBJ2-3
abundance: few
CDR3nt: TGTGCCACAACCGGGACTAGCAAGACAGATACGCAGTATTTT
CDR3aa: CATTGTSKTDTQYF

len: 14
v_gene: TRBV30
d_gene: TRBD2
j_gene: TRBJ2-5
abundance: NA
CDR3nt: TGTGCCTGGAGTGTACGGGGGGGCCGGGAGACCCAGTACTTC
CDR3aa: CAWSVRGGRETQYF

len: 16
v_gene: TRBV5-1
d_gene: NA
j_gene: TRBJ2-3
abundance: NA
CDR3nt: TGCGCCAGCAGCCTCTACAGGGGACGGGGGGCAGATACGCAGTATTTT
CDR3aa: CASSLYRGRGADTQYF

len: 14
v_gene: TRBV14
d_gene: NA
j_gene: TRBJ2-3
abundance: NA
CDR3nt: TGTGCCAGCAGCCAAGGAGGGACAACAGATACGCAGTATTTT
CDR3aa: CASSQGGTTDTQYF

len: 15
v_gene: TRBV7-3
d_gene: TRBD1
j_gene: TRBJ2-2
abundance: NA
CDR3nt: TGTGCCAGCAGCCTTGACAGGGAATCGTCCGGGGAGCTGTTTTTT
CDR3aa: CASSLDRESSGELFF

len: 15
v_gene: TRBV7-2
d_gene: NA
j_gene: TRBJ1-2
abundance: NA
CDR3nt: TGTGCCAGCAGCTTCGGGGCACCAGACGGCTATGGCTACACCTTC
CDR3aa: CASSFGAPDGYGYTF

len: 15
v_gene: TRBV14
d_gene: TRBD2
j_gene: TRBJ2-7
abundance: NA
CDR3nt: TGTGCCAGCAGTCCATACCTAGCGGACCTCTACGAGCAGTACTTC
CDR3aa: CASSPYLADLYEQYF

len: 13
v_gene: TRBV30
d_gene: NA
j_gene: TRBJ1-1
abundance: NA
CDR3nt: TGTGCCTGGAGTTCCCCTGCCTTACGAGAAGCTTTCTTT
CDR3aa: CAWSSPALREAFF

len: 15
v_gene: TRBV6-5
d_gene: NA
j_gene: TRBJ2-7
abundance: NA
CDR3nt: TGTGCCAGCAGTTACGGAGACCTTACGAACTACGAGCAGTACTTC
CDR3aa: CASSYGDLTNYEQYF

len: 15
v_gene: TRBV4-3
d_gene: TRBD2
j_gene: TRBJ2-7
abundance: few
CDR3nt: TGCGCCAGCAGCCCTACTAGCGGGGGTGGATACGAGCAGTACTTC
CDR3aa: CASSPTSGGGYEQYF

len: 12
v_gene: TRBV27
d_gene: NA
j_gene: TRBJ2-1
abundance: once
CDR3nt: TGTGCCAGCATGAGGCAGGACAATGAGCAGTTCTTC
CDR3aa: CASMRQDNEQFF